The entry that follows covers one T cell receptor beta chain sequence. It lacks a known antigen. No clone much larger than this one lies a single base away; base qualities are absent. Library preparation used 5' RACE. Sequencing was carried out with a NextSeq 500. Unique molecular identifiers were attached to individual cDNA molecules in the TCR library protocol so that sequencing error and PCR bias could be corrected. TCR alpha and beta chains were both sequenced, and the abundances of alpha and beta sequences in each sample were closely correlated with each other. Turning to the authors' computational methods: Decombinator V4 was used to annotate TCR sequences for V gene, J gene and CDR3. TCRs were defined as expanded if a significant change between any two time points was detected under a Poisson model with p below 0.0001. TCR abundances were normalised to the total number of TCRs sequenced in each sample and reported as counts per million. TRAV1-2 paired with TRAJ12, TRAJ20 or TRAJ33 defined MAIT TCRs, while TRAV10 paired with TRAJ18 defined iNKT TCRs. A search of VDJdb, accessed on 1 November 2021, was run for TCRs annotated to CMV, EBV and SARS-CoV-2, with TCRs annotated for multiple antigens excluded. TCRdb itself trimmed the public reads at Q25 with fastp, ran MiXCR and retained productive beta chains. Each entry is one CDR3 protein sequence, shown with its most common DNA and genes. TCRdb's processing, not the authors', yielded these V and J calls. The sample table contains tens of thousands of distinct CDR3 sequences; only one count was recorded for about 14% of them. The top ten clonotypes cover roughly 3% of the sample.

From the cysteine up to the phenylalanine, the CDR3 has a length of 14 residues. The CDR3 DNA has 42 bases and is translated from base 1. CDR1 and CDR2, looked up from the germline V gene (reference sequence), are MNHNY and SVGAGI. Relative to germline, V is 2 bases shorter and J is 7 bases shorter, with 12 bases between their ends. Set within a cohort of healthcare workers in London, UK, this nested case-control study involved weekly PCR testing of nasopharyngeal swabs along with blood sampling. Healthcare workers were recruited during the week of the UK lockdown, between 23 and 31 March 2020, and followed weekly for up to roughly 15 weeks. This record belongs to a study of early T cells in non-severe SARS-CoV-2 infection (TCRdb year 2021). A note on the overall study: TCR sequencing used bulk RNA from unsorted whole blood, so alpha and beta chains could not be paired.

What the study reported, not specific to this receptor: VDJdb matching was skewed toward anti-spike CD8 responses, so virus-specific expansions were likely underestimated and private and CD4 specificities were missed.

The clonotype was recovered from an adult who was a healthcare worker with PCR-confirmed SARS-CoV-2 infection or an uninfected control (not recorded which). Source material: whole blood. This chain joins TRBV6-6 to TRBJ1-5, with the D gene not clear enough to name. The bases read TGTGCCAGCAGTTACGGTGGCAATGGACAGCCCCAGCATTTT. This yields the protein CASSYGGNGQPQHF.